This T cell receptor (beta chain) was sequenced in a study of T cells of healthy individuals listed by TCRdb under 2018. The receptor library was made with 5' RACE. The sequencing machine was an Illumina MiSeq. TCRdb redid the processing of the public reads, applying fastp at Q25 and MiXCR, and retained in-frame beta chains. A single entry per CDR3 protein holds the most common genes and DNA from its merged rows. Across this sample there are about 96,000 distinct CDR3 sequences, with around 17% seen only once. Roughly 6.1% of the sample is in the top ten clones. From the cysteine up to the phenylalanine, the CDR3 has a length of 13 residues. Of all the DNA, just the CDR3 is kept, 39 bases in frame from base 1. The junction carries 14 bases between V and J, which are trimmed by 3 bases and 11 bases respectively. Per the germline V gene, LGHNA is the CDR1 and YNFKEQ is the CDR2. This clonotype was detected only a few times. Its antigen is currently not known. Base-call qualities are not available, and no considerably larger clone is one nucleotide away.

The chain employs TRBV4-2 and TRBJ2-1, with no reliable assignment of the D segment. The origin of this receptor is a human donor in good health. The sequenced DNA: TGTGCCAGCAGCCACAATCTAGAGACGAAGCAGTTCTTC. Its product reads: CASSHNLETKQFF.